These 27 T cell receptor beta chains were sequenced from one sample in a study of control samples from healthy donors and cancer patients. Profiling relied on immunoSEQ multiplex PCR, and the TCRdb table lists in-frame clones only, not all of them. The data hold about 120,000 clones, with more than 70% observed a single time. Material for sequencing was blood. These receptors were taken from a middle-aged man in good health.

This clone was recorded only once. The chain combines TRBV2 with TRBJ2-2; D remains ambiguous. Germline V gives CDR1 SNHLY, CDR2 FYNNEI. V was shortened by 2 bases and J by 4 bases, with 14 bases between the two germline ends. This CDR3 region has 16 residues. CDR3 sequence (DNA): TGTGCCAGCAGTGAAACCCGAATCAGAGGCACCGGGGAGCTGTTTTTT. It yields the protein CASSETRIRGTGELFF.

The chain links TRBV4-3 to TRBJ1-5, with unresolved D. V was cut by 0 bases and J by 3 bases, with 3 bases left in between. There are 13 residues in the CDR3. Germline CDR1 LGHNA, CDR2 YSLEER. CDR3 region: CASSQDNNQPQHF. The CDR3 coding sequence is TGCGCCAGCAGCCAAGATAACAATCAGCCCCAGCATTTT.

The chain is built from TRBV20-1 and TRBJ1-2; D not resolved. Trimming took 5 bases from V and 2 from J, leaving 6 bases between them. Germline-derived CDR1 and CDR2 are DFQATT and SNEGSKA (reference sequence). This CDR3 comprises 11 residues. The CDR3 region has the DNA TGCAGTGCTGCAGTGAACTATGGCTACACCTTC. This gives the protein CSAAVNYGYTF.

This clone has just one count. The rearrangement joins TRBV3-1 (or the pseudogene TRBV3-2) to TRBJ2-7; 8 bases align to TRBD2. V was clipped by 1 base and J by 5 bases; unmatched bases: 7. The CDR3 contains 15 residues. Germline CDR1 LGHDT, CDR2 YNNKEL (reference sequence). The DNA for the CDR3 is TGTGCCAGCAGCCAAGTTTCGGGGGGGCCGGACGAGCAGTACTTC. It specifies CASSQVSGGPDEQYF.

The chain links TRBV2 to TRBJ2-7, with TRBD1 as a possible D gene (5 bases). The CDR3 is 13 amino acids. Trimming shortened V by 7 bases and J by 0 bases, and 10 bases separated the two germline ends. Per the germline V gene, CDR1 is SNHLY and CDR2 is FYNNEI. The CDR3 nucleotides are TGTGCCAGCACTGACAGCCCCTCCTACGAGCAGTACTTC. This sequence encodes CASTDSPSYEQYF.

This clone has a single count. The chain is built from TRBV18 and TRBJ1-3; D gene unclear. The V end lost 6 bases, the J end lost 0 bases, and 12 bases lay between the germline ends. Germline CDR1 is KGHSH and CDR2 is LQKENI. CDR3 length: 15 residues. As DNA, the CDR3 is TGTGCCAGCTCCCCCGACGGGGTCTCTGGAAACACCATATATTTT. Translated: CASSPDGVSGNTIYF.

This chain links TRBV30 with TRBJ1-6; TRBD1 matches at 10 bases. This CDR3 contains 13 residues. CDR1 and CDR2 from the germline V gene are GTSNPN and SVGIG (reference sequence). Trimming at V came to 2 bases and at J to 9 bases, leaving 1 base not matched to a gene. In nucleotides, the CDR3 is TGTGCCTGGAGTTGGGACAGGGGTTCACCCCTCCACTTT. Its translation: CAWSWDRGSPLHF.

This chain joins TRBV6-5 and TRBJ2-7; 10 bases are shared with TRBD1. The CDR3 sequence is 14 residues long. V lost 6 bases to trimming and J lost 8 bases; unmatched junction nucleotides: 10. Germline V gene sequence: CDR1 MNHEY, CDR2 SVGAGI. This CDR3 reads CASSRGDRGRKQYF. For the CDR3, the DNA is TGTGCCAGCAGCCGAGGGGACAGGGGAAGAAAGCAGTACTTC.

The gene calls are TRBV4-1 and TRBJ2-3, with D possibly being TRBD2 (5 bases). Trimming stripped 0 bases from V and 1 base from J, with 8 bases between. This CDR3 spans 15 amino acids. Germline values: CDR1 MGHRA, CDR2 YSYEKL. CDR3: CASSQDPGGTDTQYF. The CDR3, as DNA: TGCGCCAGCAGCCAAGATCCCGGGGGCACAGATACGCAGTATTTT.

This rearrangement joins TRBV20-1 to TRBJ2-1; 8 bases match TRBD2. The CDR3 runs to 15 residues. Germline V gene data show CDR1 as DFQATT and CDR2 as SNEGSKA (reference sequence). V shed 3 bases, J shed 9 bases, and the junction held 13 bases outside the gene matches. The CDR3 bases are TGCAGTGCTAGTACGGCGGGGGGCAATATCGGTGAGCAGTTCTTC. Protein sequence: CSASTAGGNIGEQFF.

The chain carries TRBV7-9 and TRBJ1-5; D ambiguous. V was shortened by 5 bases and J by 3 bases, with 8 bases between the two germline ends. CDR3 length equals 13 residues. The germline CDR1 and CDR2 sequences are SEHNR and FQNEAQ (reference sequence). This CDR3 is CASSRGPNQPQHF. The DNA of the CDR3 is TGTGCCAGCAGCCGAGGACCCAATCAGCCCCAGCATTTT.

The chain couples TRBV7-7 to TRBJ2-1; 10 bases line up with TRBD2. The germline V gene has CDR1 SSHAT and CDR2 FNYEAQ (reference sequence). CDR3 length equals 15 residues. V was pared by 1 base and J by 8 bases, with 5 bases of the junction left unmatched. In DNA form, the CDR3 reads TGTGCCAGCAGCTTAGGAGCGGGGGGGCGCGATGAGCAGTTCTTC. Translated: CASSLGAGGRDEQFF.

Here the CDR3 DNA reads TGTGCCAGCAGCTCGAGCGGAGGCACAGATACGCAGTATTTT. Its translation is CASSSSGGTDTQYF. The chain has TRBV7-6 and TRBJ2-3; tentatively, D is TRBD2 (5 bases). V shed 4 bases and J shed 1 base, with 9 bases lying between them. The V gene's germline CDR1 is SGHVS and CDR2 FNYEAQ. The CDR3 spans 14 residues.

This clone has just a few counts. CDR3 protein: CASSDTLETYGYTF. Here the CDR3 DNA reads TGTGCCAGCAGTGACACCTTAGAGACCTATGGCTACACCTTC. The gene calls are TRBV25-1 and TRBJ1-2; no definite D call. Germline lookup yields CDR1 MGHDK and CDR2 SYGVNS. V was cut by 3 bases and J by 4 bases, with 12 bases left in between. The CDR3 spans 14 residues.

The chain couples TRBV6-5 to TRBJ1-2, with 10 bases matching TRBD1. The V gene end was trimmed by 6 bases and the J gene end by 7 bases; junction bases not matched to a gene: 11. Germline V lookup: CDR1 MNHEY, CDR2 SVGAGI. The CDR3 runs to 15 residues. The CDR3 reads CASRAGTGASSGYTF. For the CDR3, the DNA is TGTGCCAGCAGGGCGGGGACAGGGGCTTCTTCTGGCTACACCTTC.

This sequence joins TRBV30 and TRBJ1-1; a weak D match, TRBD1 (5 bases). Trimming took off 1 base at V and 0 bases at J, with 9 bases between the two ends. The CDR3 loop spans 14 amino acids. Germline values: CDR1 GTSNPN, CDR2 SVGIG (reference sequence). CDR3 bases: TGTGCCTGGAGTGCCGGACATATGAACACTGAAGCTTTCTTT. It yields the protein CAWSAGHMNTEAFF.

The CDR3 DNA follows: TGTGCCAGCAAGACCGGGACAGGGACCGCTGAAGCTTTCTTT. It translates to CASKTGTGTAEAFF. The V and J genes are TRBV2 and TRBJ1-1, with TRBD1 identical over 9 bases. This CDR3 has 14 residues. V shed 7 bases and J 6 bases; nucleotides not matched to a gene: 9. In germline, CDR1 is SNHLY, CDR2 FYNNEI.

The V gene is TRBV11-3, the J gene TRBJ2-5; maybe TRBD1 (6 bases). The CDR3 is 13 amino acids. Trimming shortened V by 1 base and J by 5 bases, and 8 bases separated the two germline ends. Germline CDR1 SGHNT, CDR2 YENEEA. The CDR3 coding sequence is TGTGCCAGCAGCTTAGCCAGGGGCGAGACCCAGTACTTC. It encodes CASSLARGETQYF.

V gene TRBV9 combines with J gene TRBJ1-5; D remains ambiguous. Trimming removed 3 bases at V and 0 bases at J, with 7 bases between. The germline gives CDR1 SGDLS, CDR2 YYNGEE. The CDR3 runs to 14 residues. CDR3 amino acids: CASSGGGSNQPQHF. The CDR3 DNA is TGTGCCAGCAGCGGAGGAGGTAGCAATCAGCCCCAGCATTTT.

V is TRBV5-6 and J is TRBJ1-1; a weak D match, TRBD1 (5 bases). Trimming shortened V by 0 bases and J by 5 bases, and 11 bases separated the two germline ends. The germline gives CDR1 SGHDT, CDR2 YYEEEE. The CDR3 extends over 14 amino acids. The CDR3 protein is CASSLGYGATEAFF. The CDR3 region has the DNA TGTGCCAGCAGCTTGGGCTACGGGGCGACTGAAGCTTTCTTT. Using reference TRBV5-6 and TRBJ1-1 for the parts outside the CDR3, the full variable domain is DAGVTQSPTHLIKTRGQQVTLRCSPKSGHDTVSWYQQALGQGPQFIFQYYEEEERQRGNFPDRFSGHQFPNYSSELNVNALLLGDSALYLCASSLGYGATEAFFGQGTRLTVV.

V and J are TRBV3-1 (or the pseudogene TRBV3-2) and TRBJ1-3, with D possibly TRBD1 on 5 matching bases. Germline V gene sequence: CDR1 LGHDT, CDR2 YNNKEL (reference sequence). Trimming pared 0 bases from V and 16 bases from J, leaving 13 bases between. The CDR3 is 12 residues long. This chain's CDR3 is CASSQDRGVAYF. DNA for the CDR3: TGTGCCAGCAGCCAAGATCGGGGGGTCGCTTATTTT.

The chain carries TRBV7-9 and TRBJ2-1; the D gene is possibly TRBD1 (6 bases). The V end was cut by 5 bases, the J end by 5 bases, with 13 bases between. The CDR3 covers 14 residues. CDR1 is SEHNR, CDR2 FQNEAQ, per germline (reference sequence). Written as DNA, the CDR3 is TGTGCCAGCAGCCAGCAGGGGACAAACAATGAGCAGTTCTTC. Protein product: CASSQQGTNNEQFF.

The V call is TRBV5-3, the J call TRBJ1-4, with D unclear. TRBV5-3 is an ORF for which the function is uncertain. CDR3 size: 16 residues. The V and J ends lost 3 bases and 4 bases respectively, with 16 bases between them. In DNA, the CDR3 is TGTGCCAGAAGCTGTCCCTCCAGGATACGTAATGAAAAACTGTTTTTT. This encodes CARSCPSRIRNEKLFF.

The CDR3, as DNA: TGTGCCAGCAGTTACTCTCACCGGTCTAGCGGGGGGGCCGGCTACGAGCAGTACTTC. Protein: CASSYSHRSSGGAGYEQYF. This chain uses TRBV6-2 or TRBV6-3 with TRBJ2-7; 12 bases match TRBD2. V gave up 0 bases and J gave up 3 bases; unmatched junction bases: 12. This CDR3 spans 19 amino acids. Germline values: CDR1 MNHEY, CDR2 SVGEGT.

This chain connects TRBV14 to TRBJ1-1; TRBD1 agrees at 9 bases. Per the germline V gene, CDR1 is SGHDN and CDR2 is FVKESK. The CDR3 is 15 residues long. The ends lost 3 bases at V and 1 base at J; junction bases unmatched: 3. CDR3 sequence: CASSHLQGANTEAFF. The DNA for the CDR3 is TGTGCCAGCAGCCACTTACAGGGGGCGAACACTGAAGCTTTCTTT. Variable domain in full (rest from reference TRBV14 and TRBJ1-1): EAGVTQFPSHSVIEKGQTVTLRCDPISGHDNLYWYRRVMGKEIKFLLHFVKESKQDESGMPNNRFLAERTGGTYSTLKVQPAELEDSGVYFCASSHLQGANTEAFFGQGTRLTVV.

This chain links TRBV2 with TRBJ2-6, with 8 bases aligning to TRBD1. Trimming removed 7 bases from V and 2 bases from J; junction bases left unmatched: 10. Per germline, CDR1 SNHLY and CDR2 FYNNEI. CDR3 length: 17 amino acids. CDR3 coding DNA: TGTGCCAGCATCTGGCAGGGGGCTTTTCCTGGGGCCAACGTCCTGACTTTC. It is translated as CASIWQGAFPGANVLTF.

The chain uses TRBV5-8 and TRBJ1-2; 11 bases are shared with TRBD1. The CDR3 spans 14 residues. Germline trimming cut 4 bases from V and 7 bases from J; bases unmatched to any gene: 6. Germline V gene data show CDR1 as SGHTS and CDR2 as YDEGEE. As DNA, the CDR3 is TGTGCCAGCAGCACTGGACAGGGGGCCAGTGGCTACACCTTC. Encoded protein: CASSTGQGASGYTF.